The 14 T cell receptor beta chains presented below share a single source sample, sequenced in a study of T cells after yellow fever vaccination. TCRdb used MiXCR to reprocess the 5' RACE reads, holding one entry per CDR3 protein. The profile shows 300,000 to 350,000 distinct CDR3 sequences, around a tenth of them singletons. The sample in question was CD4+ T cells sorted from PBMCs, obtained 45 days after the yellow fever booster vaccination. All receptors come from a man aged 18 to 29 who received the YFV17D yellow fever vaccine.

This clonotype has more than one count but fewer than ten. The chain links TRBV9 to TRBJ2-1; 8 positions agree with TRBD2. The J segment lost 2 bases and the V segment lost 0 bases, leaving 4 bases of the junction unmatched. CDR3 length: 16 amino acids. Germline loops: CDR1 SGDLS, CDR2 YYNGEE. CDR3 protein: CASSVAGGNTYNEQFF. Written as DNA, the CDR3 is TGTGCCAGCAGCGTAGCGGGGGGGAATACCTACAATGAGCAGTTCTTC.

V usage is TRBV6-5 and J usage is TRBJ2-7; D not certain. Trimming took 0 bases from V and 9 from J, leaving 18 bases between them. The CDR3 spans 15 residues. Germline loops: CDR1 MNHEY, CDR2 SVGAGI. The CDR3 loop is CASSYSGATQLPQYF. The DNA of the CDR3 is TGTGCCAGCAGTTACTCTGGTGCTACCCAACTACCGCAGTACTTC.

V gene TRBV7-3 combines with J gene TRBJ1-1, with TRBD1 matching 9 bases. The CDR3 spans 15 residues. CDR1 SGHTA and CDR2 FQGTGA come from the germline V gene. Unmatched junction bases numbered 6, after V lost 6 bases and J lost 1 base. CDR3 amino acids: CASRSTGQGNTEAFF. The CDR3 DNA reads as TGTGCCAGCAGAAGCACGGGACAGGGGAACACTGAAGCTTTCTTT.

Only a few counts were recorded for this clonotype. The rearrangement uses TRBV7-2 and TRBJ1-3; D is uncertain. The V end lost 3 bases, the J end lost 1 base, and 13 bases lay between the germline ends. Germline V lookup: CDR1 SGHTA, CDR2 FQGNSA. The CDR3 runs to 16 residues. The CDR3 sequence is CASSFVAGLSGNTIYF. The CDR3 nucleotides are TGTGCCAGCAGCTTCGTGGCGGGCTTATCTGGAAACACCATATATTTT.

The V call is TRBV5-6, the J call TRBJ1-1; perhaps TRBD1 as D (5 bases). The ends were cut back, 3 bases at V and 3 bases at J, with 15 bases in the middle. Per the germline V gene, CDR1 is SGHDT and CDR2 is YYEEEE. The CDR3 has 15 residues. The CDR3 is CASSYLDSRDTEAFF. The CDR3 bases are TGTGCCAGCAGCTACCTCGACAGTAGGGACACTGAAGCTTTCTTT.

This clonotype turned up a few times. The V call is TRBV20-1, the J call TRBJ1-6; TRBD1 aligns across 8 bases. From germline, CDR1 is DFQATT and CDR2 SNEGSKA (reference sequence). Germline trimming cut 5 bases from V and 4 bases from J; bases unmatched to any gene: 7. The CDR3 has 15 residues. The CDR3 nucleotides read TGCAGTGCTTCCGTTGGACAGGGTTATAATTCACCCCTCCACTTT. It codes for CSASVGQGYNSPLHF.

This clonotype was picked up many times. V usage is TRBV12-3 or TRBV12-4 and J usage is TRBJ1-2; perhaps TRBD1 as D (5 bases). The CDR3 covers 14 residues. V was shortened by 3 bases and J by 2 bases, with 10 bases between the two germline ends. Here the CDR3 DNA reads TGTGCCAGCAGTTTGGCAGGGCGGAACTATGGCTACACCTTC. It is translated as CASSLAGRNYGYTF.

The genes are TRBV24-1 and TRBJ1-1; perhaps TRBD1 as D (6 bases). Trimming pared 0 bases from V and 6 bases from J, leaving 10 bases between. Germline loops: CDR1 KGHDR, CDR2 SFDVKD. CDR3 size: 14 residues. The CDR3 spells CATSDLRQGPEAFF. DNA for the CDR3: TGTGCCACCAGTGATTTGCGGCAGGGGCCTGAAGCTTTCTTT.

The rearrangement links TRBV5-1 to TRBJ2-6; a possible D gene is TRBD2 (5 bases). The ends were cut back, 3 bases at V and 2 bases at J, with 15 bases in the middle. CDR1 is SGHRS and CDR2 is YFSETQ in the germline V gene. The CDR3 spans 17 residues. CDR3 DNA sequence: TGCGCCAGCAGCTCGGCGGACTGGAGCACTGGGGCCAACGTCCTGACTTTC. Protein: CASSSADWSTGANVLTF.

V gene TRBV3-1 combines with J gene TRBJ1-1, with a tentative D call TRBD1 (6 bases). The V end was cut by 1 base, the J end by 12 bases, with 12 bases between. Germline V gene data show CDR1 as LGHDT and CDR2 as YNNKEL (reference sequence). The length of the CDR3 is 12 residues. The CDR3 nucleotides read TGTGCCAGCAGCCAAGGAACAGGGAAGACTTTCTTT. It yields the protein CASSQGTGKTFF.

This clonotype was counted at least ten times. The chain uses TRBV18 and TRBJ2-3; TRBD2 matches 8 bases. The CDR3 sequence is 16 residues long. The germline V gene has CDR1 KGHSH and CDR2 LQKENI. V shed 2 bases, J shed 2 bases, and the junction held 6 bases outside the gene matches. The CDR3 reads CASSPGIAGTTDTQYF. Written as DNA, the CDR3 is TGTGCCAGCTCACCAGGTATAGCGGGGACCACAGATACGCAGTATTTT.

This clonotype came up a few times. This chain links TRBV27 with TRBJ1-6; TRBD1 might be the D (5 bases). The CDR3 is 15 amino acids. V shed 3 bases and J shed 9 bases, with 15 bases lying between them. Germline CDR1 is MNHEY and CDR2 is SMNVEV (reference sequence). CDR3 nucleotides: TGTGCCAGCAGTTTTAGGGGCCAGGGAATTTCACCCCTCCACTTT. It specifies CASSFRGQGISPLHF.

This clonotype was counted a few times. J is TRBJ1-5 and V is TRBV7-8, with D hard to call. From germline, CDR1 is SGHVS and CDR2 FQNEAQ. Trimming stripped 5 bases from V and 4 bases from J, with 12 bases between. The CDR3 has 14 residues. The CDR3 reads CASSKDFLNQPQHF. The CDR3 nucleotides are TGTGCCAGCAGCAAGGACTTTCTGAATCAGCCCCAGCATTTT. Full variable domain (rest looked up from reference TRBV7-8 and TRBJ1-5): GAGVSQSPRYKVAKRGQDVALRCDPISGHVSLFWYQQALGQGPEFLTYFQNEAQLDKSGLPSDRFFAERPEGSVSTLKIQRTQQEDSAVYLCASSKDFLNQPQHFGDGTRLSIL.

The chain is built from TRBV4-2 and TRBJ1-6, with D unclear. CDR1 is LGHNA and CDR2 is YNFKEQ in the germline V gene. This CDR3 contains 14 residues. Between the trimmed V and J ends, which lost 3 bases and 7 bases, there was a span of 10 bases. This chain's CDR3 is CASSQTGSNSPLHF. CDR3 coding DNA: TGTGCCAGCAGCCAGACCGGGTCAAATTCACCCCTCCACTTT.